This T cell receptor (beta chain) was documented in a study of CD8 T cells in Susac syndrome. Regarding the study as a whole: Only a relatively small number of individuals were included in the TCR sequencing and HLA analysis.

Random-hexamer reverse transcription was applied to roughly 0.5 to 1 ug RNA. With immunoSEQ multiplex PCR, TCR beta CDR3 was amplified across 54 Vbeta and 13 Jbeta. TCRdb used MiXCR to reprocess the immunoSEQ multiplex PCR reads, holding one entry per CDR3 protein. The data show around 220,000 distinct CDR3 sequences, with approximately 90% seen just once and around 0.15% held by the top ten. Sequencing of TCR beta, carried out with a high-throughput approach, was applied to CD8+ and CD4+ T cells from the blood. In the case of this clonotype: Its antigen is as yet unknown.

This CDR3 region has 15 residues. V dropped 3 bases and J dropped 3; count of bases not matched to a gene: 5. The germline gives CDR1 KGHSH, CDR2 LQKENI. The chain is built from TRBV18 and TRBJ2-7; 10 bases are shared with TRBD2. This clonotype was sampled from a human donor with multiple sclerosis. Sequencing was done on a sample of CD8+ T cells from PBMCs. This chain's CDR3 is CASSPWTSGLYEQYF. The CDR3, as DNA: TGTGCCAGCTCACCTTGGACTAGCGGTCTCTACGAGCAGTACTTC. The full variable domain, completed using reference TRBV18 and TRBJ2-7, is NAGVMQNPRHLVRRRGQEARLRCSPMKGHSHVYWYRQLPEEGLKFMVYLQKENIIDESGMPKERFSAEFPKEGPSILRIQQVVRGDSAAYFCASSPWTSGLYEQYFGPGTRLTVT.